This is a list of T cell receptor beta chains from one sample in a study of blood T cell repertoires in COVID-19. Clones were sequenced by immunoSEQ multiplex PCR, and TCRdb holds only the in-frame ones, with some missing. The sample lists about 240,000 clones; around 89% were seen once. Sequencing was performed on PBMCs or T cells enriched from blood (not recorded which). The receptors come from a man in his forties who had recovered from COVID-19. Both conserved end residues are part of each CDR3. The D gene is left open where the match is weak. Where a row states a size, it is once, few, many or the class of an expanded clone; other rows omit it.

v_gene,d_gene,abundance,j_gene,CDR3aa,CDR3nt
TRBV19,TRBD1,.,TRBJ1-2,CASRPAGQGAYGYTF,TGTGCCAGTAGACCCGCGGGACAGGGGGCTTATGGCTACACCTTC
TRBV7-3,.,once,TRBJ1-1,CASSPYKYTEAFF,TGTGCCAGCAGCCCTTACAAGTACACTGAAGCTTTCTTT
TRBV10-1,TRBD1,.,TRBJ2-3,CASSLGQGNTDTQYF,TGCGCCAGCAGCCTGGGACAGGGAAATACAGATACGCAGTATTTT
TRBV10-1,.,.,TRBJ2-7,CASSDTSSYEQYF,TGCGCCAGCAGTGATACAAGCTCCTACGAGCAGTACTTC
TRBV10-1,TRBD2,.,TRBJ2-3,CASSESSGGPDTQYF,TGCGCCAGCAGTGAGTCCAGCGGGGGCCCAGATACGCAGTATTTT
TRBV2,.,once,TRBJ1-1,CASSKTGGGTEAFF,TGTGCCAGCAGCAAAACTGGGGGGGGAACTGAAGCTTTCTTT
TRBV29-1,TRBD2,.,TRBJ2-1,CSVQGRLAREGEQFF,TGCAGCGTCCAAGGGCGACTAGCGCGGGAAGGCGAGCAGTTCTTC
TRBV25-1,.,.,TRBJ2-3,CASSERLPSTDTQYF,TGTGCCAGCAGTGAGCGGCTACCTAGCACAGATACGCAGTATTTT
TRBV7-6,TRBD1,.,TRBJ2-7,CASSTRTGAYEQYF,TGTGCCAGCAGCACAAGGACAGGCGCCTACGAGCAGTACTTC
TRBV28,.,.,TRBJ2-2,CASSLGQGAGELFF,TGTGCCAGCAGTTTAGGGCAGGGCGCCGGGGAGCTGTTTTTT
TRBV19,.,.,TRBJ2-5,CASSIGDSQETQYF,TGTGCCAGTAGTATTGGAGACAGCCAAGAGACCCAGTACTTC
TRBV11-2,.,.,TRBJ2-7,CASSLGTQEYF,TGTGCCAGCAGCTTAGGGACACAGGAGTACTTC
TRBV9,.,.,TRBJ2-3,CASSVAAGGKPSTDTQYF,TGTGCCAGCAGCGTAGCGGCAGGGGGGAAACCTAGCACAGATACGCAGTATTTT
TRBV28,.,once,TRBJ1-1,CASSPPRTVAFF,TGTGCCAGCAGTCCCCCCCGGACAGTAGCTTTCTTT
TRBV11-3,.,once,TRBJ2-2,CASSLLGQRNTGELFF,TGTGCCAGCAGCTTACTGGGACAACGTAACACCGGGGAGCTGTTTTTT
TRBV7-9,TRBD1,.,TRBJ2-1,CASSLAGGPDNEQFF,TGTGCCAGCAGCTTAGCAGGGGGCCCCGACAATGAGCAGTTCTTC
TRBV6-5,TRBD1,.,TRBJ1-2,CASTIAGQGAIGYTF,TGTGCCAGCACGATTGCTGGACAGGGGGCCATTGGCTACACCTTC
TRBV2,.,.,TRBJ2-5,CASSPLRGQETQYF,TGTGCCAGCAGTCCACTCCGGGGGCAAGAGACCCAGTACTTC
TRBV4-1,TRBD2,.,TRBJ2-3,CASSQFQAGGTDTQYF,TGCGCCAGCAGCCAGTTCCAAGCGGGGGGGACAGATACGCAGTATTTT
TRBV19,.,.,TRBJ1-4,CASSQGVRLEFFF,TGTGCCAGTAGCCAAGGGGTTCGACTTGAATTTTTTTTT
TRBV5-6,TRBD1,.,TRBJ1-2,CASSISGGYGYTF,TGTGCCAGCAGCATTTCAGGGGGTTATGGCTACACCTTC
TRBV5-8,.,.,TRBJ1-1,CASSLVQGVPEAFF,TGTGCCAGCAGCTTGGTACAGGGTGTTCCTGAAGCTTTCTTT
TRBV18,TRBD2,.,TRBJ2-1,CASSRSGIYNEQFF,TGTGCCAGCTCACGTAGCGGGATCTACAATGAGCAGTTCTTC
TRBV29-1,.,.,TRBJ2-2,CSVEFIGRDTGELFF,TGCAGCGTTGAATTCATTGGCAGGGACACCGGGGAGCTGTTTTTT